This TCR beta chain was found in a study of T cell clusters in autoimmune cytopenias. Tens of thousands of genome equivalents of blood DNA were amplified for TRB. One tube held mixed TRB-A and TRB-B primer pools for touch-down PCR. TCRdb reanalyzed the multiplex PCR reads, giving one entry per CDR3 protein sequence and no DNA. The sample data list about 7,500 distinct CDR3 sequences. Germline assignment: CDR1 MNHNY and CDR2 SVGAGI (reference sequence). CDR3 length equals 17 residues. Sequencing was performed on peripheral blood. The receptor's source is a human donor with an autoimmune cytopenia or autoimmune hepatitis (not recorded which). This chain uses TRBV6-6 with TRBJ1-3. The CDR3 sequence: CASSYSIGSQSGNTIYF.